This T cell receptor beta chain is from a study of tumor-infiltrating lymphocytes in localized non-small cell lung cancer. For the study at large: Several tumor histologies, both smoking statuses, and some post-neoadjuvant chemotherapy samples were included. Points from the study as a whole: Not all patients were TCR sequenced, owing to tissue quantity. Tumor T-cell fraction from TCR sequencing was not associated with recurrence-free survival (p = 0.61).

CDR3 length equals 15 residues. V gave up 4 bases and J gave up 2 bases, with 15 bases separating them. Germline V CDR1 and CDR2: SEHNR, FQNEAQ (reference sequence). This clone has a single count. Antigen unknown. Data came from immunoSEQ multiplex PCR; TCRdb stores just in-frame clones and leaves some out. In the table there are approximately 12,000 clones, 60% to 85% of which are singletons. The source of this sequence is a human donor with non-small cell lung cancer. Material for sequencing was lung tumor tissue. The V and J genes are TRBV7-9 and TRBJ2-7; D possibly matches TRBD1 or TRBD2 (5 bases each). CDR3 residues: CASSSGRLPAYEQYF. The CDR3 coding sequence is TGTGCCAGCAGCTCGGGGCGTTTACCTGCCTACGAGCAGTACTTC.